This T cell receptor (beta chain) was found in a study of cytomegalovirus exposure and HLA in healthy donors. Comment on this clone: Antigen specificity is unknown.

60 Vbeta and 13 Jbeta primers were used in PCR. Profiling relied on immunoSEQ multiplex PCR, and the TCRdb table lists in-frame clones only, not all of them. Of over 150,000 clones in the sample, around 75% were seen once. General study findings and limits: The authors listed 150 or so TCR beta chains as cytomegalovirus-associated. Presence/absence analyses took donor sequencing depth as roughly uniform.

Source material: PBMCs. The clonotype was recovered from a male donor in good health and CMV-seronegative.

CDR3 bases: TGCGCCAGCAGCCAACCTCAAGGACTAGCGGGGCGGGGTGAGCAGTTCTTC. The encoded protein is CASSQPQGLAGRGEQFF. The chain uses TRBV4-1 and TRBJ2-1; 12 positions match TRBD2. Germline V CDR1 and CDR2: MGHRA, YSYEKL. Trimming cost V 2 bases and J 9 bases; bases outside gene matches: 11. This CDR3 is 17 amino acids long.